This T cell receptor (beta chain) was identified in a study of shared clonotypes between healthy human individuals (dated by TCRdb to the early 2020s). Some background on the complete study: The cohort comprised a couple of women and a few men aged 18 to 49 years. Libraries were prepared and TCR repertoires were sequenced by different laboratories using diverse techniques, in order to increase sequencing depth and limit assay-specific biases. Per donor, three plates each were used for CD4 naive and CD4 memory, two for CD8 naive, and one for CD8 memory. Blood TCR repertoires of about five healthy adults were deeply sequenced to estimate repertoire size and the extent of clonotype sharing between individuals. Each donor's leukapheresis produced roughly between roughly 0.85 and 9.5 billion PBMCs.

TCR CDR3 regions were amplified from genomic DNA by multiplex PCR using the deep immunoSEQ assay. Genomic DNA extracted from each cell subset was distributed evenly over all wells of several immunoSEQ 96-well plates, and each plate served as one replicate. For sorted subsets, around 200 ng genomic DNA, equal to about 30,000 T cell genomes, was loaded into each replicate PCR. Purified libraries were quantified with a Qubit 3.0 fluorometer, sized on a Bioanalyzer 2100, and re-quantified with the KAPA Library Quantification kit. Every immunoSEQ 96-well plate was sequenced on a dedicated single-read 150-cycle Illumina NextSeq 550 flow cell. In the original analysis: Because only junctional sequences without quality scores were contained in the immunoSEQ output, filtering matching that applied to full-length reads could not be performed. Sequences were annotated with PyIR, a Python wrapper for IgBLAST v1.9, and V/J genes and CDR3 were assigned using IMGT germline references. Reads were removed for weak V/J assignments (E-value above 1e-6), missing CDR3, stop codons, out-of-frame junctions, or ambiguous translated residues. V3J clonotypes were defined as sequences sharing the same inferred V gene, J gene, and CDR3 amino acid sequence. The percentage overlap between two repertoires was calculated by dividing the number of shared unique clonotypes by the size of the smaller repertoire. Richness of each repertoire was evaluated using RTK rarefaction, the Chao1 estimator, and Recon v2.1 estimates of unobserved clonotypes. For all TCRbeta clonotypes obtained by the gDNA method from a few donors, generation probabilities were computed with OLGA. In TCRdb, the immuneACCESS table is reduced to in-frame sequences with V and J assigned. These tables do not hold every clone; where another copy was compared, an unresolved V gene accounts for under half, and the others remain unexplained. That table gives V, J and clone size, and the DNA gave D and trimming. The sample table lists under 1,100,000 clones, around 76% of them with a count of one. Of the sample, 1.4% is held by the ten largest clones.

Summary of the overall study and its limitations: Incomplete sequencing was indicated by rarefaction of sorted-subset datasets, despite the large sequencing depth. Compared with non-shared clonotypes, the clonotypes found in all four sorted-subset donors had higher generation probabilities. Pairwise subsampling indicated that sequencing depth was expected to affect the degree of clonotype sharing among donors. Because the study included a small number of donors, the genetic and exposure-history diversity represented was limited. Sampling was limited to blood, and TCR repertoires in tissue likely differ from TCR repertoires in blood. Naive subsets generally had larger estimated clonotype richness than memory subsets did. About 5% of naive CD4, 3% to 4% of naive CD8, approximately 2% of memory CD4, and approximately 0.4% of memory CD8 clonotypes were shared across several donors.

The donors were healthy, HIV-negative adults with no recently reported acute infections or vaccinations. All donors were Caucasian adults living in Nashville, Tennessee, USA. CD4+ T cells were enriched by magnetic negative selection, after which naive cells were positively selected on CD45RA and the negative fraction was taken as the memory subset. After blood collection by leukapheresis, PBMCs were isolated using Ficoll-Histopaque density gradient centrifugation and then cryopreserved in the vapor phase of liquid nitrogen. Purity and quantity of every magnetically sorted T cell population were checked by analytical flow cytometry. Genomic DNA was isolated from each sorted fraction and quantified by UV absorbance on a Nanodrop 2000c. As to this clone: Its antigen remains undetermined. It has no much larger one-base neighbor in the sample; base qualities were not kept.

The sample taken for sequencing was memory CD4+ T cells sorted from blood. Read against the paper, the sample's cell subset or site label means: CD45RA-negative fraction. The receptor's source is a man aged 18-30 years in good health.

The nucleotide sequence reads TGTGCCAGCAGCATGTCGGACAGTTTCATGAACACTGAAGCTTTCTTT. This encodes CASSMSDSFMNTEAFF. The chain is encoded by TRBV7-8 joined to TRBJ1-1; the D region possibly corresponds to TRBD1 (6 bases align). At the junction V is shortened by 5 bases and J by 0 bases, with 16 bases in between. Looking up the germline V gene yields CDR1 SGHVS and CDR2 FQNEAQ. There are 16 amino acids in the CDR3, from cysteine to phenylalanine inclusive. The retained sequence is limited to the CDR3, 48 bases, with the frame set at the first base.